Below, 11 T cell receptor beta chains from the same sample are listed, as sequenced in a study of identical twins (dated by TCRdb to the mid-2010s). The library came from 5' RACE. Sequencing used an Illumina HiSeq 2000. Clones were called with MiXCR by TCRdb after fastp trimmed the public reads at Q25, and only in-frame beta chains were retained. Rows are combined by CDR3 protein, so each entry shows the most common genes and DNA. The sample profile shows some 320,000 distinct CDR3 sequences; more than 9% of them were found once. The top ten hold more than 6% of the sample. The same data also contributed to another study, on yellow fever vaccine responses in identical twins.

Specimen: CD8+ T cells sorted from blood. The receptors originated from a woman aged 18-29 years in good health.

V and J are TRBV6-5 and TRBJ1-1; perhaps TRBD1 as D (6 bases). The V and J ends lost 0 bases and 0 bases respectively, with 11 bases between them. The germline V gene encodes CDR1 MNHEY and CDR2 SVGAGI. This CDR3 comprises 16 residues. Here the CDR3 DNA reads TGTGCCAGCAGTTACTCTACCACAGGGATGAACACTGAAGCTTTCTTT. Residues: CASSYSTTGMNTEAFF.

The chain links TRBV27 to TRBJ2-7; tentative D call: TRBD2 (5 bases). CDR3 length: 13 amino acids. Per germline, CDR1 MNHEY and CDR2 SMNVEV (reference sequence). The ends were cut back, 10 bases at V and 5 bases at J, with 18 bases in the middle. The CDR3 spells CATWAGGRNEQYF. The DNA of the CDR3 is TGTGCCACCTGGGCAGGAGGCCGAAACGAGCAGTACTTC.

J is TRBJ2-2 and V is TRBV27; 7 bases map to TRBD2. The CDR3 consists of 16 residues. CDR1 MNHEY and CDR2 SMNVEV come from the germline V gene (reference sequence). Trimming cost V 8 bases and J 0 bases; bases outside gene matches: 9. CDR3 bases: TGTGCCAGCCAGCCCCGGGGGGACCCGAACACCGGGGAGCTGTTTTTT. This encodes CASQPRGDPNTGELFF.

V and J are TRBV12-3 or TRBV12-4 and TRBJ2-7; D perhaps matches TRBD1 (5 bases). CDR3 length equals 14 residues. Trimming took 1 base from V and 5 from J, leaving 12 bases between them. CDR3 residues: CASSLVAGIDEQYF. The CDR3 DNA reads as TGTGCCAGCAGTTTAGTGGCAGGGATCGACGAGCAGTACTTC.

This clonotype was recorded at least ten times. V gene TRBV3-1 combines with J gene TRBJ2-2, with D possibly being TRBD1 (6 bases). Per the germline V gene, CDR1 is LGHDT and CDR2 is YNNKEL (reference sequence). The CDR3 spans 14 residues. The V gene lost 5 bases and the J gene lost 1 base, with 8 bases spanning the gap. The CDR3 protein is CASSATGNTGELFF. The CDR3 region has the DNA TGTGCCAGCAGCGCGACAGGGAACACCGGGGAGCTGTTTTTT.

V is TRBV4-2 and J is TRBJ2-3; 8 bases line up with TRBD2. This CDR3 is 16 amino acids long. The V gene's germline CDR1 is LGHNA and CDR2 YNFKEQ. V shed 4 bases, J shed 2 bases, and the junction held 8 bases outside the gene matches. Here the CDR3 reads CASSLRGLALTDTQYF. CDR3 bases: TGTGCCAGCAGCCTAAGAGGACTAGCCCTCACAGATACGCAGTATTTT.

This clonotype was seen a few times. The chain couples TRBV7-9 to TRBJ2-5, with D possibly matching TRBD2 (7 bases). The CDR3 spans 17 residues. V was pared by 6 bases and J by 1 base, with 21 bases between. The germline CDR1 and CDR2 sequences are SEHNR and FQNEAQ (reference sequence). The CDR3 here is CASSQRGDYPFQETQYF. For the CDR3, the DNA is TGTGCCAGCAGTCAGAGGGGGGACTATCCCTTCCAAGAGACCCAGTACTTC.

The chain uses TRBV15 and TRBJ1-1, with TRBD1 as a possible D gene (5 bases). This CDR3 comprises 15 residues. The V gene's germline CDR1 is LNHNV and CDR2 YYDKDF (reference sequence). The V gene lost 3 bases and the J gene lost 3 bases, with 14 bases spanning the gap. CDR3 protein: CATSSPFQQDTEAFF. As DNA, the CDR3 is TGTGCCACCAGCAGCCCCTTTCAACAGGACACTGAAGCTTTCTTT. Full variable domain (remainder filled in from reference TRBV15 and TRBJ1-1): DAMVIQNPRYQVTQFGKPVTLSCSQTLNHNVMYWYQQKSSQAPKLLFHYYDKDFNNEADTPDNFQSRRPNTSFCFLDIRSPGLGDTAMYLCATSSPFQQDTEAFFGQGTRLTVV.

There are a few counts of this clonotype. This chain uses TRBV24-1 with TRBJ2-5; TRBD2 matches 9 bases. Germline V gene lookup returns CDR1 KGHDR and CDR2 SFDVKD. This CDR3 has 18 residues. V was pared by 3 bases and J by 2 bases, with 12 bases of the junction left unmatched. DNA for the CDR3: TGTGCCACCAGTGATAGGGTTGGTAGCGGGGGAAAACAAGAGACCCAGTACTTC. Translating it yields CATSDRVGSGGKQETQYF.

The chain carries TRBV2 and TRBJ2-1; the match to TRBD2 covers 8 bases. V was pared by 6 bases and J by 3 bases, with 7 bases of the junction left unmatched. The CDR3 spans 15 residues. From germline, CDR1 is SNHLY and CDR2 FYNNEI. CDR3 protein: CASRSGGAVYNEQFF. The DNA for the CDR3 is TGTGCCAGCAGATCCGGGGGGGCTGTCTACAATGAGCAGTTCTTC. Full variable domain (remainder filled in from reference TRBV2 and TRBJ2-1): EPEVTQTPSHQVTQMGQEVILRCVPISNHLYFYWYRQILGQKVEFLVSFYNNEISEKSEIFDDQFSVERPDGSNFTLKIRSTKLEDSAMYFCASRSGGAVYNEQFFGPGTRLTVL.

This clonotype was counted ten times or more. The genes are TRBV9 and TRBJ2-1; either TRBD1 or TRBD2 may supply D (5 bases each). Germline V gene sequence: CDR1 SGDLS, CDR2 YYNGEE. The V end lost 4 bases, the J end lost 2 bases, and 13 bases lay between the germline ends. This CDR3 has 15 amino acids. The CDR3 bases are TGTGCCAGCAGCCTTTCGGGGACCACCTACAATGAGCAGTTCTTC. It codes for CASSLSGTTYNEQFF. Supplemented by reference TRBV9 and TRBJ2-1, the full variable domain reads DSGVTQTPKHLITATGQRVTLRCSPRSGDLSVYWYQQSLDQGLQFLIQYYNGEERAKGNILERFSAQQFPDLHSELNLSSLELGDSALYFCASSLSGTTYNEQFFGPGTRLTVL.